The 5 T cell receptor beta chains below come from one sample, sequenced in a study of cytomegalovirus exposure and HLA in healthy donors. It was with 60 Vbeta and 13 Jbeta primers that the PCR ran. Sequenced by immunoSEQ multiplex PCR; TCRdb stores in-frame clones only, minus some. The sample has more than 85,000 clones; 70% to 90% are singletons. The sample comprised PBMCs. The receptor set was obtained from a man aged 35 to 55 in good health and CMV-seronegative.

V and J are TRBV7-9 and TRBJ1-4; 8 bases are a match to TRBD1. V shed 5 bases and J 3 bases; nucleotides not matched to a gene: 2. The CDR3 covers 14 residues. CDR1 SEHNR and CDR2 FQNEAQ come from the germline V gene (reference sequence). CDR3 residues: CASSPGGSNEKLFF. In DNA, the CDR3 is TGTGCCAGCAGCCCAGGGGGCTCTAATGAAAAACTGTTTTTT.

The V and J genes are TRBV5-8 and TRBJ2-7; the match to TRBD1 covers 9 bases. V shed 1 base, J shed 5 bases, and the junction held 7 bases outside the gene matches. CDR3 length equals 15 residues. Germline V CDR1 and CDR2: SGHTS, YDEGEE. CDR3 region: CASSLTDRGFNEQYF. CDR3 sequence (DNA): TGTGCCAGCAGCTTGACCGACAGGGGGTTTAACGAGCAGTACTTC.

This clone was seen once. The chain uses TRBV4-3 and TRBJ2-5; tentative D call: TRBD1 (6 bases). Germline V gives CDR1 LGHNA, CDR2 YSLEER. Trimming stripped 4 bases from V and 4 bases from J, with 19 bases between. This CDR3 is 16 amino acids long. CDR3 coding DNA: TGCGCCAGCAGCCCCACACTACAGGGTTGGGGAGAGACCCAGTACTTC. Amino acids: CASSPTLQGWGETQYF.

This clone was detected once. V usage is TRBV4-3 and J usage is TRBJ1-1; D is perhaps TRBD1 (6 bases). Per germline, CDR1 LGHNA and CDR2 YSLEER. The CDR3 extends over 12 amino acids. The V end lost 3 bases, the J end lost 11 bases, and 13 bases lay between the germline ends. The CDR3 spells CASSHGQSLAFF. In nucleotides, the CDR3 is TGCGCCAGCAGCCACGGACAGTCGCTGGCTTTCTTT.

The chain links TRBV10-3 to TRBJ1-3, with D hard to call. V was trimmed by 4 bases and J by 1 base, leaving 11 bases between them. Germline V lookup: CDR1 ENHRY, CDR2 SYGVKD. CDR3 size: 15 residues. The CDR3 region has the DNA TGTGCCATCAGTGCGGAGATTCTATCTGGAAACACCATATATTTT. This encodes CAISAEILSGNTIYF.